This T cell receptor (beta chain) came from a study of memory CD4+ T cells and cytomegalovirus serostatus. Findings and caveats of the study: About two fifths of the roughly 160 known CMV-associated TCRbeta sequences appeared in CD4+ memory.

The data were produced by immunoSEQ multiplex PCR, yet TCRdb's version contains in-frame clones alone and is incomplete. The profile covers 40,000 to 55,000 clones, with 76% appearing a single time and around 1.9% taken by the ten largest. In regard to this clone: Its antigen is not identified.

Single viable CD3+CD4+CD8-CD45RO+ cells were sorted as the memory CD4+ T cells. Trimming pared 7 bases from V and 6 bases from J, leaving 14 bases between. This CDR3 contains 13 residues. Germline-derived CDR1 and CDR2 are SGHRS and YFSETQ. This chain joins TRBV5-1 and TRBJ2-1, with a tentative D call TRBD1 (6 bases). The sample consisted of memory CD4+ T cells from blood. The sequence came from an adult in good health and CMV-seronegative. The CDR3 reads CASQTQGANEQFF. The CDR3 DNA reads TGCGCCAGCCAAACACAGGGAGCCAATGAGCAGTTCTTC.